This TCR beta chain was retrieved from a study of cytomegalovirus exposure and HLA in healthy donors (dated by TCRdb to 2016 to 2017). In the study overall: An earlier analysis of roughly 500 of the donors reported more than 250 Gb of sequence data and around 110 million unique TCR beta sequences from 150 million to 200 million T cells. In a later genetic analysis, genome-wide SNP genotypes for about three fifths of the roughly 670 donors were used, and that subset was treated as a discovery cohort. An early release that covered fewer than 800 HLA-typed donors contained around 300 gigabases of sequencing data and 75 million to 100 million unique TCR sequences. A later analysis re-examined previously published TCR beta repertoires from hundreds of donors and added high-resolution HLA genotyping to investigate patterns of TCR occurrence. Of the 350 to 450 genotyped donors, over 80% were placed in the genetic ancestry cluster associated with self-reported Caucasian donors. The study aimed to test whether signatures of past pathogen exposure could be identified by cataloging public T cell receptors. On average, around 200,000 unique TCR beta nucleotide sequences were sequenced per donor among roughly 430 genotyped donors of the cohort, with roughly 18% of those sequences being non-productive. To decide whether each TCR beta V gene segment behaved as functional or pseudogenic, an earlier analysis of some 540 of the donors relied on high-throughput TCR beta sequencing. To predict cytomegalovirus infection status, the study combined high-throughput TCR immunosequencing, statistical association of individual TCRs with disease status, and machine learning. Rather than drawing on any new phenotypic data, the later analysis identified candidate immune exposures from TCR beta sequences and the way those sequences occurred across donors. Because of strong linkage in the cohort, five DR-DQ haplotypes were treated as single units for association and clustering. Every discovery cohort repertoire had been produced on one sequencing platform. The study profiled the T cell repertoires of around 700 subjects by immunosequencing and related them to cytomegalovirus serostatus. Besides the first cohort of some 670 subjects, a separate validation cohort made up of 120 or so different subjects was used. Typing coverage varied by locus: roughly 620-640 donors for A, B, C, DRB1 and DQB1; roughly 500 for DQA1; more than 600 for DPA1; 400 to 480 for DPB1. Both class I and class II loci were covered by HLA typing, at four-digit resolution. Alongside the repertoire data, information on donor age, sex, ethnicity and CMV serostatus was compiled.

Trimmed from V: 4 bases; trimmed from J: 1 base; junction bases lacking a gene match: 5. From its cysteine to its phenylalanine, the CDR3 spans 15 amino acids. The kept DNA is CDR3 alone, 45 bases in frame from the first base. CDR1 and CDR2, looked up from the germline V gene, are MNHNS and SASEGT. This clone has only one observation. This clone's antigen is unknown. Per-base qualities were not stored, and no clone one base away is much larger. The protocol used for the library was the immunoSEQ multiplex PCR assay. A mixture of 60 forward primers for TCR Vbeta segments and 13 reverse primers for TCR Jbeta segments was used in the multiplex PCR. The CDR3 region of rearranged TCR beta genes was amplified from genomic DNA with a multiplex PCR assay. The Illumina HiSeq System was used to sequence the amplified TCR beta libraries as 87-base-pair reads. As for the authors' bioinformatics: A later analysis tallied roughly 76 million unique TCR beta chains across the 600 to 700 repertoires, and approximately 12 million of those chains were shared by two or more donors. A nearest-neighbor algorithm error-corrected the raw reads and collapsed the reads into unique sequences, merging closely related sequences to remove PCR and sequencing errors. To assign V, D and J gene segments, CDR3 sequences were aligned to IMGT reference sequences. For a sequence to be retained, a match of at least six nucleotides was required to both a V gene segment and a J gene segment. A rearrangement counted as productive if the CDR3 had no stop codons and remained in frame with V and J, and every other rearrangement counted as non-productive. Following IMGT convention, CDR3 was defined as the stretch from the second conserved V-encoded cysteine to the conserved J-encoded phenylalanine. The earlier analysis of 587 of the donors excluded any sequence lacking an unambiguous match to a single V gene segment. An earlier analysis of several hundred of the donors called V segments functional above 56.7% productive rearrangements and segregating when the between-donor standard deviation exceeded 5%. A statistical classification framework was built for diagnosing cytomegalovirus status from the catalog of TCR beta chain sequences. In a later analysis, TCR nucleotide sequences were compared against IMGT/GENE-DB human TR gene sequences so that V and J genes could be assigned. The TCRdist pipeline was used in a later analysis to assign CDR3 sequences and most-parsimonious VDJ recombination scenarios. A later analysis defined each TCR beta chain by its CDR3 amino acid sequence plus V-gene family, and excluded reads lacking a unique V-gene family. A later analysis removed several hundred highly shared, low-generation-probability nucleotide sequences to deal with suspected cross-contamination and a sequencing artifact. In a later analysis, a clonal expansion index for each public chain was calculated from normalized within-repertoire ranks of inferred template counts. In a later analysis, generation probabilities were computed using a VDJ recombination model fitted to out-of-frame rearrangements, and the results were checked against IGoR. In a later analysis, TCR-TCR, TCR-HLA and TCR-CMV co-occurrence was scored with hypergeometric tests, and a repertoire-size bias correction was applied to TCR pairs. A later analysis estimated false discovery rates by permuting HLA or CMV assignments 20 times. In a later analysis, co-occurring TCRs were grouped using DBSCAN, with TCRdist sequence similarity added in when clustering inside HLA-allele-positive subsets. Repertoires with fewer than 30,000 or more than 120,000 public chains, plus five repertoires with anomalous nucleotide sharing, were excluded from co-occurrence clustering. As stored in TCRdb, this immuneACCESS dataset retains in-frame rearrangements with V and J assigned. A fraction of the clones does not appear; measured against another copy, unresolved V genes explain less than half of the discrepancy, and the remainder lacks a known reason. That table gives V, J and clone size, and the DNA gave D and trimming. This sample gives 200,000 to 250,000 clones in total; around 83% of them show up just once. 2.5% to 3.5% of the sample is held by the ten biggest clonotypes.

Study-level results and caveats: For the cohort, immune exposure information was limited to CMV serostatus. Because HLA typing was unavailable for some donors at each locus, only the typed subset was used in association tests. At a false discovery rate of 0.05, a later analysis linked some 18,000 TCR beta sequences to specific HLA alleles. Assigning TCR associations to individual alleles was difficult when HLA alleles, especially DR and DQ, strongly co-occurred. Because counts were too low, about 17 rarely observed V segments, including chromosome 9 orphons, were excluded from the earlier analysis of 587 of the donors. Compared with the roughly 600-donor mean, donors in an Asian-associated ancestry cluster had fewer N-insertions in productive TCRs, according to a later genetic analysis. The study listed 164 TCR beta chains as associated with cytomegalovirus. An earlier analysis of around 600 of the donors showed that most TCR beta V segments appeared in productive rearrangements either about 90% or about 30% of the time, which broadly matched IMGT annotations. Cytomegalovirus status was reported to be diagnosed by the classifier with high specificity and sensitivity in both the original and validation cohorts. In a later analysis, several top co-occurrence clusters were reported to appear linked to parvovirus B19, influenza, CMV and Epstein-Barr virus. A few of the identified cytomegalovirus-associated TCR beta chains were confirmed in vitro to be specific for cytomegalovirus antigens. Presence/absence analyses assumed roughly uniform sequencing depth across donors, an assumption that may not hold. A cluster of highly shared sequence variants was judged likely to represent a technical artifact of the sequencing pipeline. A further reported finding was that TCR beta sequences accurately predicted the HLA-A and HLA-B alleles for most subjects in the first cohort. Only TCR beta chains were sequenced in this cohort, and the absence of alpha or paired-chain data limited detectable features. Because the 87-base-pair reads could not distinguish some IMGT-functional V segments, including TRBV6-2 and TRBV6-3, those segments were excluded. According to a later analysis, TCR association rates differed among HLA loci, with DRB1 alleles showing the most associated TCRs and HLA-C alleles showing the fewest. A later analysis found that most CMV-associated TCR beta chains appeared HLA-restricted, with HLA associations seemingly driven largely by CMV exposure. While some public TCRs were present in many individuals, most TCR sequences turned up only very rarely across donors. According to the authors, the approach could potentially be generalized to other disease states and immunological phenotypes. A later analysis found that HLA-associated TCR beta chains were more clonally expanded and had lower generation probabilities than equally common non-associated chains. Correlated functional status among segregating V segments might be attributable to linkage disequilibrium, but an unknown experimental factor could not be ruled out. In a later genetic analysis, a missense DCLRE1C variant was associated with V-gene and J-gene trimming of TCR beta chains, and the association was replicated in an independent cohort.

The cohort comprised 670 or so healthy bone marrow donors. Cohort members were all nominally healthy when sampled, although unrecorded immune exposures were likely present. The donor was CMV seronegative and was included in the group of approximately 350 seronegative cohort members. Each donor provided a peripheral blood sample, and peripheral blood mononuclear cells were used for TCR beta sequencing. Genomic DNA extraction from the blood cell samples was performed with the Qiagen DNeasy Blood Extraction Kit. This clonotype originated in a woman between 40 and 50 years old in good health and CMV-seronegative. This chain is built from TRBV6-1 and TRBJ2-7; a stretch of 9 junction bases matches TRBD2. The specimen sequenced was PBMCs. At the DNA level, the sequence is TGTGCCAGCAGTGTTCGAACTAGCGGGTCCTACGAGCAGTACTTC. It specifies CASSVRTSGSYEQYF.